The present T cell receptor (beta chain) was sequenced within a study of blood T cell repertoires in COVID-19. Study information: Researchers got acute and convalescent COVID-19 samples from the United States, Italy and Spain. PBMCs, B-cell-depleted T cells, or T cells were the source of the cDNA or gDNA that made up the material.

J lost 0 bases, V lost 4 bases, and 5 bases had no gene match. CDR1 is SGHTA, CDR2 FQGNSA, per germline. The CDR3 has 15 amino acids. Original processing methods: Quantification of nucleated cells was approximated via reference gene primer amplification. Sequencing used immunoSEQ multiplex PCR; TCRdb keeps in-frame clones, though not all of them. That table is the source of V, J and clone size, and D and trimming were worked out from the DNA. Of 99,000 or so clones in the sample, 82% are singletons; the top ten hold under 5.5%. Source material: peripheral blood. This sequence was found in a man aged 55-75 years with acute or convalescent COVID-19. J is TRBJ2-7 and V is TRBV7-2; 8 bases are a match to TRBD1. The CDR3 sequence: CASSSRQGPSYEQYF. In DNA form, the CDR3 reads TGTGCCAGCAGCTCAAGACAGGGGCCCTCCTACGAGCAGTACTTC.